The sequence of this TCR beta chain was determined in a study of T cells in Graves' hyperthyroidism and ophthalmopathy. This CDR3 has 14 amino acids. Germline V lookup: CDR1 ENHRY, CDR2 SYGVKD. After removal of 6 bases from V and 4 bases from J, the junction contained 8 bases not matched to a gene. RNA transcripts provided the source from which TCR beta CDR3 regions were amplified. Researchers ran a first-round RT-PCR on the TCR CDR3 using the HTBI primer set. MiXCR was run by TCRdb on the multiplex PCR reads, yielding one entry per CDR3 protein. The sample includes over 650,000 distinct CDR3 sequences, 45% of them seen just once.

V gene TRBV10-3 combines with J gene TRBJ2-7; 8 nucleotides align to TRBD2. Input material: peripheral blood or thyroid tissue (not recorded which). The sequence was obtained from an adult man with Graves' disease, either hyperthyroidism or ophthalmopathy (not recorded which). The CDR3 nucleotides read TGTGCCATCAGCTTCAGCGGGAGTGGGTACGAGCAGTACTTC. Translating gives CAISFSGSGYEQYF.